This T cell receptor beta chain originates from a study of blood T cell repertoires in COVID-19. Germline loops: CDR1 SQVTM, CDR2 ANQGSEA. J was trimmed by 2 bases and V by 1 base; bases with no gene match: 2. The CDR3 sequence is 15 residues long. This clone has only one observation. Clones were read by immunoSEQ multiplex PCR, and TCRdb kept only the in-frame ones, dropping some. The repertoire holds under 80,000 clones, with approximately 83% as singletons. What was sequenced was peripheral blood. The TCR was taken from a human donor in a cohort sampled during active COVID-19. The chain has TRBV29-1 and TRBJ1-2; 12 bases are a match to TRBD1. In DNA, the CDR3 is TGCAGCGTTGAAGGTGGGACAGGGGGCAACTATGGCTACACCTTC. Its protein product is CSVEGGTGGNYGYTF. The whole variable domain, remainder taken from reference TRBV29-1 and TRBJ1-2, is SAVISQKPSRDICQRGTSLTIQCQVDSQVTMMFWYRQQPGQSLTLIATANQGSEATYESGFVIDKFPISRPNLTFSTLTVSNMSPEDSSIYLCSVEGGTGGNYGYTFGSGTRLTVV.